This T cell receptor (beta chain) was recorded in a study of tumor and adjacent non-tumor tissue in lung cancer. On the study more broadly: Aged about 30 to 76 years, patients included under 13 men and about five women with stage I to III disease.

Germline V lookup: CDR1 SGHDN, CDR2 FVKESK. This CDR3 comprises 16 residues. Trimming removed 3 bases from V and 2 bases from J, with 13 bases in between. This sample's RNA came from whole unsorted tissue. Distant lung tissue was collected more than 3 cm away from the tumor edge. On this clonotype: The antigen is unknown.

The library came from three nested PCR rounds adapted from ARM-PCR protocols. TCRdb re-called the multiplex PCR reads with MiXCR, one entry per CDR3 protein. Of around 74,000 distinct CDR3 sequences detected, around two thirds appear once; the ten largest clones hold 28%. Broader study findings: In normal lung, the top 100 clones were significantly more dominant than in tumor.

The material sequenced was distant non-tumor lung tissue. The V call is TRBV14, the J call TRBJ2-2, with a tentative D call TRBD1 (5 bases). This TCR came from a woman in her forties or fifties with non-small cell lung cancer. In DNA form, the CDR3 reads TGTGCCAGCAGCCAGTACAGGCTAGTCAACACCGGGGAGCTGTTTTTT. It translates to CASSQYRLVNTGELFF.